The clone carrying this TCR beta chain has a handful of counts. With 5 bases removed from V and 2 bases from J, the gap between germline ends came to 21 bases. Germline CDR1 SGHTA, CDR2 FQGNSA. The CDR3 contains 17 residues. The data stem from a study of regulatory T cells in long-lasting Graves disease. Arm-PCR of CDR3 regions with iRepertoire HTBI primers generated TCR beta libraries. Via MiXCR, TCRdb re-called the multiplex PCR reads, giving one row per CDR3 protein. The sample lists 400,000 to 500,000 distinct CDR3 sequences, roughly 15% seen once, with about 25% in the top ten. As to time point: newly diagnosed GD, antithyroid drugs for less than 3 months. The TCR library used RNA extracted from PBMCs. Another study also made use of these data, one on T cells in Graves' hyperthyroidism and ophthalmopathy.

Sequences were derived from peripheral blood mononuclear cells (PBMCs), sampled at new diagnosis, from a patient treated with antithyroid drugs. This chain uses TRBV7-2 with TRBJ1-1; weak D call: TRBD1 (6 bases). The sequence came from a young woman with Graves disease. CDR3 region: CASSTQGGRTANTEAFF. CDR3 in DNA: TGTGCCAGCAGCACGCAAGGGGGGCGGACAGCTAACACTGAAGCTTTCTTT.